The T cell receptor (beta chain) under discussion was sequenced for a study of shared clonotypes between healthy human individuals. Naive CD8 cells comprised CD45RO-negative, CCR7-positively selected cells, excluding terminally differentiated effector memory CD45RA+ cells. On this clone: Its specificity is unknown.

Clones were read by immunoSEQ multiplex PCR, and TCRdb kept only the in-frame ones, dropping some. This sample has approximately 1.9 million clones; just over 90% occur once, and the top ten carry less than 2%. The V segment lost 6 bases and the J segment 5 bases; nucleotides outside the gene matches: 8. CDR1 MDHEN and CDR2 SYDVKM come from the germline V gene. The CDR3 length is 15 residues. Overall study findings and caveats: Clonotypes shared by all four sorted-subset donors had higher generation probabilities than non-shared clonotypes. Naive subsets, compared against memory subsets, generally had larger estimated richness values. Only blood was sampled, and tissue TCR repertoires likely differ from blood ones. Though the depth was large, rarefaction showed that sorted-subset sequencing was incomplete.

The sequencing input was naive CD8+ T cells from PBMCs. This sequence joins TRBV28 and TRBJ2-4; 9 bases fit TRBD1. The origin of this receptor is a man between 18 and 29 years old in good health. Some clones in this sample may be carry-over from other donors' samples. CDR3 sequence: CASSLGQGNQNIQYF. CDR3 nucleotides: TGTGCCAGCAGCCTGGGACAGGGAAACCAAAACATTCAGTACTTC.